A selection of T cell receptor beta chains follows, all from one sample in a study of blood T cell repertoires in COVID-19. Profiling relied on immunoSEQ multiplex PCR, and the TCRdb table lists in-frame clones only, not all of them. The profile shows over 110,000 clones, approximately 87% of them singletons. Sequenced sample: PBMCs or T cells enriched from blood (not recorded which). The source is a man over 45 in a cohort exposed to, infected with or recovered from COVID-19 (not recorded which). Both conserved end residues are part of each CDR3. The D gene is left open where the match is weak. Some rows have no size entry. The others give once, few or many, or a class for an expanded clone.

V gene	D gene	clone size	J gene	CDR3 protein	CDR3 DNA
TRBV5-8	NA	once	TRBJ2-5	CASSLERAGFQETQYF	TGTGCCAGCAGCTTGGAGCGGGCAGGGTTCCAAGAGACCCAGTACTTC
TRBV18	TRBD2	NA	TRBJ2-7	CASSLTGGGEQYF	TGTGCCAGCTCACTCACGGGGGGTGGAGAGCAGTACTTC
TRBV5-1	TRBD1	NA	TRBJ2-1	CASSLPSGGYNEQFF	TGCGCCAGCAGCTTGCCCTCAGGGGGCTACAATGAGCAGTTCTTC
TRBV4-1	NA	NA	TRBJ1-2	CASSQDFRNPYGYTF	TGCGCCAGCAGCCAAGATTTCAGGAACCCATATGGCTACACCTTC
TRBV27	TRBD1	NA	TRBJ1-1	CATTGGNPPNTEAFF	TGTGCCACCACAGGGGGCAATCCGCCGAACACTGAAGCTTTCTTT
TRBV19	NA	NA	TRBJ1-1	CASEQGIEAFF	TGTGCCAGCGAACAGGGAATTGAAGCTTTCTTT
TRBV3-1/TRBV3-2	TRBD2	NA	TRBJ2-5	CASSFLAGGETQYF	TGTGCCAGCAGCTTCCTAGCGGGAGGAGAGACCCAGTACTTC
TRBV7-8	NA	NA	TRBJ2-2	CASSSKGVGFGTGELFF	TGTGCCAGCAGCTCGAAGGGAGTTGGGTTTGGGACCGGGGAGCTGTTTTTT
TRBV3-1/TRBV3-2	TRBD1	NA	TRBJ2-1	CASSQEQGAYNEQFF	TGTGCCAGCAGCCAGGAACAGGGGGCTTACAATGAGCAGTTCTTC
TRBV6-5	NA	NA	TRBJ1-5	CASSYSGAGQPQHF	TGTGCCAGCAGTTACTCAGGGGCGGGACAGCCCCAGCATTTT
TRBV7-9	TRBD1	NA	TRBJ1-3	CASSPTTGKATIYF	TGTGCCAGCAGCCCAACGACAGGGAAGGCCACCATATATTTT
TRBV11-2	NA	NA	TRBJ2-3	CASSTSGSGADTQYF	TGTGCCAGCAGCACAAGCGGGTCTGGAGCAGATACGCAGTATTTT
TRBV27	TRBD2	NA	TRBJ2-5	CASSLSGRRSETQYF	TGTGCCAGCAGCCTAAGCGGGAGGAGGTCGGAGACCCAGTACTTC
TRBV27	NA	NA	TRBJ2-7	CASSFKHSYEQYF	TGTGCCAGCAGTTTTAAACACTCCTACGAGCAGTACTTC
TRBV12-5	TRBD1	NA	TRBJ1-2	CASGSDEGQKRYGYTF	TGTGCTAGTGGTTCAGATGAGGGACAGAAGCGCTATGGCTACACCTTC
TRBV29-1	TRBD1	NA	TRBJ1-1	CSARPGGRTEAFF	TGCAGCGCACGCCCAGGGGGCCGTACTGAAGCTTTCTTT
TRBV29-1	NA	NA	TRBJ1-2	CSVAEGDGYTF	TGCAGCGTTGCAGAAGGGGATGGCTACACCTTC
TRBV7-9	TRBD2	NA	TRBJ2-1	CASSLGGLAGGNEQFF	TGTGCCAGCAGCTTAGGTGGGCTAGCGGGAGGCAATGAGCAGTTCTTC
TRBV7-9	NA	NA	TRBJ2-1	CASSPAPGQGPSSYNEQFF	TGTGCCAGCAGCCCCGCCCCCGGCCAGGGCCCTAGCTCCTACAATGAGCAGTTCTTC
TRBV19	NA	once	TRBJ1-2	CASSTAGNYGYTF	TGTGCCAGTAGTACCGCGGGGAACTATGGCTACACCTTC
TRBV7-9	TRBD2	few	TRBJ2-1	CAIATREDSYNEQFF	TGTGCCATCGCAACGCGGGAGGACTCCTACAATGAGCAGTTCTTC
TRBV6-5	TRBD1	once	TRBJ1-5	CASGGTGNQPQHF	TGTGCCAGTGGGGGGACAGGGAATCAGCCCCAGCATTTT
TRBV5-6	NA	NA	TRBJ2-3	CASSLSQGDTQYF	TGTGCCAGCAGCTTGAGTCAGGGGGATACGCAGTATTTT
TRBV6-6	NA	few	TRBJ1-2	CASSYSGDGYTF	TGTGCCAGCAGTTACTCGGGCGATGGCTACACCTTC
TRBV24-1	NA	once	TRBJ2-5	CATSESLGGQETQYF	TGTGCCACCAGTGAGAGTCTGGGAGGCCAAGAGACCCAGTACTTC
TRBV28	TRBD2	NA	TRBJ2-1	CASGRAGRANEQFF	TGTGCCAGCGGGAGGGCAGGGAGGGCTAATGAGCAGTTCTTC
TRBV28	NA	once	TRBJ2-3	CASSLLGGGNTDTQYF	TGTGCCAGCAGTTTATTGGGGGGAGGAAACACAGATACGCAGTATTTT
TRBV4-1	TRBD1	NA	TRBJ1-5	CASSHSTGGLQPQHF	TGCGCCAGCAGCCATTCTACAGGGGGTCTGCAGCCCCAGCATTTT
TRBV19	TRBD1	once	TRBJ1-1	CASSPGQKNTEAFF	TGTGCCAGTAGTCCGGGACAGAAGAACACTGAAGCTTTCTTT
TRBV28	NA	NA	TRBJ1-2	CASSLPTGRGYGYTF	TGTGCCAGCAGTTTGCCGACAGGACGAGGGTATGGCTACACCTTC
TRBV19	NA	NA	TRBJ1-5	CASSPQDSNQPQHF	TGTGCCAGTAGTCCCCAGGATAGCAATCAGCCCCAGCATTTT
TRBV2	TRBD2	NA	TRBJ2-7	CASSALAGGFSYEQYF	TGTGCCAGCAGTGCCCTAGCGGGAGGTTTCTCCTACGAGCAGTACTTC
TRBV4-1	NA	once	TRBJ2-7	CASSQGGQVLYEQYF	TGCGCCAGCAGCCAAGGGGGGCAGGTCCTTTACGAGCAGTACTTC
TRBV19	NA	NA	TRBJ2-3	CASRSQGRTDTQYF	TGTGCCAGTAGGAGCCAGGGGCGCACAGATACGCAGTATTTT
TRBV9	NA	few	TRBJ1-6	CASSDSSYNSPLHF	TGTGCCAGCAGCGACAGCTCCTATAATTCACCCCTCCACTTT
TRBV3-1/TRBV3-2	TRBD2	NA	TRBJ2-7	CASSIAKVGGPYEQYF	TGTGCCAGCTCTATAGCTAAGGTGGGAGGGCCGTACGAGCAGTACTTC
TRBV19	NA	NA	TRBJ2-6	CASSIWPAGANVLTF	TGTGCCAGTAGTATATGGCCAGCTGGGGCCAACGTCCTGACTTTC
TRBV6-1	NA	NA	TRBJ2-5	CASSEDTKGVETQYF	TGTGCCAGCAGTGAAGACACCAAAGGGGTCGAGACCCAGTACTTC
TRBV11-2	NA	NA	TRBJ2-3	CASSLEIAFSTDTQYF	TGTGCCAGCAGCTTAGAGATAGCGTTCTCCACAGATACGCAGTATTTT
TRBV24-1	NA	NA	TRBJ1-5	CATSGAGSNQPQHF	TGTGCCACCAGTGGGGCAGGGAGCAATCAGCCCCAGCATTTT
TRBV7-9	NA	NA	TRBJ2-5	CASSLPGSGWETQYF	TGTGCCAGCAGCTTACCAGGATCAGGTTGGGAGACCCAGTACTTC
TRBV12-3/TRBV12-4	NA	NA	TRBJ2-1	CASQSSLNEQFF	TGTGCCAGCCAAAGCTCGCTCAATGAGCAGTTCTTC
TRBV7-9	NA	NA	TRBJ2-5	CASSERLGEETQYF	TGTGCCAGCAGCGAACGACTAGGGGAAGAGACCCAGTACTTC
TRBV19	NA	NA	TRBJ1-2	CASSKTLMSFGYTF	TGTGCCAGTAGCAAGACACTTATGTCGTTCGGCTACACCTTC
TRBV13	TRBD2	once	TRBJ2-2	CASSLPLAGNTGELFF	TGTGCCAGCAGCTTACCTCTAGCGGGGAACACCGGGGAGCTGTTTTTT
TRBV5-1	TRBD1	NA	TRBJ2-1	CASSPGTGGIEQFF	TGCGCCAGCAGCCCCGGGACAGGGGGAATTGAGCAGTTCTTC
TRBV12-3/TRBV12-4	NA	NA	TRBJ2-5	CASSFGQETQYF	TGTGCCAGCAGTTTCGGACAGGAGACCCAGTACTTC
TRBV27	NA	NA	TRBJ1-1	CASSFAGTEAFF	TGTGCCAGCAGTTTTGCAGGCACTGAAGCTTTCTTT
TRBV5-1	TRBD2	once	TRBJ2-3	CASSLGTSGLGGTDTQYF	TGCGCCAGCAGCTTGGGGACTAGCGGTTTGGGGGGCACAGATACGCAGTATTTT
TRBV27	TRBD1	NA	TRBJ1-2	CATRQGGGYTF	TGTGCCACCCGACAGGGAGGTGGCTACACCTTC
TRBV6-5	NA	once	TRBJ1-6	CASSYSNGSPLHF	TGTGCCAGCAGTTACTCGAACGGTTCACCCCTCCACTTT
TRBV24-1	NA	NA	TRBJ2-5	CATSPGQGHSETQYF	TGTGCCACCAGCCCCGGCCAGGGCCATTCGGAGACCCAGTACTTC
TRBV4-3	TRBD1	NA	TRBJ2-1	CASSRNDRQGFDEQFF	TGCGCCAGCAGCCGCAATGACCGACAGGGTTTCGATGAGCAGTTCTTC
TRBV11-2	NA	NA	TRBJ1-5	CASSLDSGYSNQPQHF	TGTGCCAGCAGCTTAGATAGCGGGTATAGCAATCAGCCCCAGCATTTT
TRBV19	TRBD1	NA	TRBJ1-3	CASSAGTAGNTIYF	TGTGCCAGTAGTGCCGGGACAGCTGGAAACACCATATATTTT